The 14 T cell receptor beta chains below were found in one sample sequenced in a study of blood T cell repertoires in COVID-19. Here immunoSEQ multiplex PCR was the method, and the copy in TCRdb shows in-frame clones only, minus some. The sample holds about 250,000 clones, about 86% seen once. The specimen was peripheral blood. All receptors come from a man older than 75 with acute or convalescent COVID-19.

The J gene is TRBJ1-4, the V gene TRBV5-1, with a weak D call TRBD1 (5 bases). V lost 4 bases and J lost 0, with 16 bases in between. CDR3 length: 17 amino acids. Germline loops: CDR1 SGHRS, CDR2 YFSETQ. CDR3 region: CASSRDNRGATNEKLFF. As DNA, the CDR3 is TGCGCCAGCAGCCGAGACAATAGGGGTGCAACTAATGAAAAACTGTTTTTT.

The CDR3 here is CAISEHQNTEAFF. DNA for the CDR3: TGTGCCATCAGTGAACATCAGAACACTGAAGCTTTCTTT. This chain connects TRBV10-3 to TRBJ1-1, with unresolved D. CDR1 is ENHRY, CDR2 SYGVKD, per germline. The CDR3 runs 13 residues. V lost 3 bases and J 1 base, leaving 6 bases between the germline ends.

V is TRBV24-1 and J is TRBJ1-1; a weak D match, TRBD1 (6 bases). Per germline, CDR1 KGHDR and CDR2 SFDVKD. V was cut by 0 bases and J by 1 base, with 20 bases left in between. The CDR3 runs to 19 residues. This CDR3 is CATSDLGVWDTDSNTEAFF. The DNA of the CDR3 is TGTGCCACCAGTGATTTGGGTGTATGGGACACCGACTCGAACACTGAAGCTTTCTTT.

This clone has just one count. The CDR3 DNA is TGTGCCTGGACCAGGGTCAATGAGCAGTTCTTC. This gives the protein CAWTRVNEQFF. The rearrangement joins TRBV30 to TRBJ2-1; possibly TRBD1 for D (5 bases). The CDR3 contains 11 residues. CDR1 and CDR2 from the germline V gene are GTSNPN and SVGIG (reference sequence). V was pared by 4 bases and J by 6 bases, with 7 bases between.

The gene calls are TRBV6-5 and TRBJ2-1, with unresolved D. V lost 6 bases to trimming and J lost 2 bases, with 5 bases between them. Germline CDR1 reads MNHEY; CDR2 reads SVGAGI. The CDR3 sequence is 12 residues long. In nucleotides, the CDR3 is TGTGCCAGCAGCCCCGCCTACAATGAGCAGTTCTTC. Its protein product is CASSPAYNEQFF.

The chain combines TRBV5-4 with TRBJ1-6, with TRBD1 matching 10 bases. Germline V gives CDR1 SGHNT, CDR2 YYREEE (reference sequence). The V segment lost 3 bases and the J segment 10 bases; nucleotides outside the gene matches: 10. This CDR3 spans 16 amino acids. The CDR3 region has the DNA TGTGCCAGCAGCTCTGGGTGGGACAGGGGAAAATCACCCCTCCACTTT. Protein product: CASSSGWDRGKSPLHF.

This chain joins TRBV3-1 (or the pseudogene TRBV3-2) and TRBJ2-7; 8 bases fit TRBD2. CDR1 is LGHDT and CDR2 is YNNKEL in the germline V gene (reference sequence). This CDR3 is built from 15 residues. The V segment lost 1 base and the J segment 2 bases; nucleotides outside the gene matches: 4. The CDR3 loop is CASSQGLGRAYEQYF. The CDR3 coding sequence is TGTGCCAGCAGCCAAGGACTCGGGAGGGCCTACGAGCAGTACTTC.

This clone was recorded many times. V and J are TRBV27 and TRBJ2-7, with 7 positions matching TRBD1. This CDR3 region has 16 residues. CDR1 and CDR2 from the germline V gene are MNHEY and SMNVEV (reference sequence). The junction had 11 bases not matched to a gene; V was cut back by 6 bases and J by 0 bases. DNA of the CDR3: TGTGCCAGCAGACTAGGACAGGCACCGAGCTCCTACGAGCAGTACTTC. Its translation: CASRLGQAPSSYEQYF.

This chain connects TRBV5-1 to TRBJ2-2; 14 nucleotides agree with TRBD2. CDR1 and CDR2 from the germline V gene are SGHRS and YFSETQ. The CDR3 spans 17 residues. Trimming at V came to 4 bases and at J to 0 bases, leaving 2 bases not matched to a gene. CDR3 nucleotide sequence: TGCGCCAGCAGCAGGACTAGCGGGGGGCCGAACACCGGGGAGCTGTTTTTT. Residues: CASSRTSGGPNTGELFF.

The J gene is TRBJ2-6, the V gene TRBV27; possibly TRBD1 for D (6 bases). The CDR3 contains 17 residues. The V and J ends lost 6 bases and 1 base respectively, with 16 bases between them. Germline V gene lookup returns CDR1 MNHEY and CDR2 SMNVEV (reference sequence). In nucleotides, the CDR3 is TGTGCCAGCAGCCTAAGGGGGACACGGTCTGGGGCCAACGTCCTGACTTTC. It encodes CASSLRGTRSGANVLTF.

In DNA form, the CDR3 reads TGTGCCAGCAGATCCGACAGGGTTGACACCGGGGAGCTGTTTTTT. Its protein is CASRSDRVDTGELFF. The V gene is TRBV11-3, the J gene TRBJ2-2, with 7 bases matching TRBD1. In germline, CDR1 is SGHNT, CDR2 YENEEA. The CDR3 covers 15 residues. V shed 6 bases, J shed 3 bases, and the junction held 7 bases outside the gene matches.

The V and J genes are TRBV7-5 and TRBJ1-3; the table calls TRBD1, which could not be checked here. TRBV7-5 counts as a pseudogene. This CDR3 contains 16 residues. As DNA, the CDR3 is TGTGCCAGAAGCCCTAGACAGGCAAGCTCTGGAAACACCATATATTTT. Translation gives CARSPRQASSGNTIYF.

This clone was seen only a few times. The chain combines TRBV4-1 with TRBJ2-7; TRBD2 agrees at 10 bases. The ends lost 0 bases at V and 7 bases at J; junction bases unmatched: 9. This CDR3 comprises 16 residues. Germline V gene sequence: CDR1 MGHRA, CDR2 YSYEKL. CDR3 sequence (DNA): TGCGCCAGCAGCCAAGATAGCGGGCTAGCGGGAGTTGAGCAGTACTTC. Translation gives CASSQDSGLAGVEQYF.

The rearrangement joins TRBV9 to TRBJ1-2, with 8 bases matching TRBD1. The ends lost 6 bases at V and 2 bases at J; junction bases unmatched: 3. Germline CDR1 and CDR2: SGDLS and YYNGEE. This CDR3 is 13 amino acids long. In DNA, the CDR3 is TGTGCCAGCAACTCAGGGGGCAACTATGGCTACACCTTC. Translated, it gives CASNSGGNYGYTF.